This TCR beta chain was captured in a study of blood T cell repertoires in COVID-19. Measured with immunoSEQ multiplex PCR; TCRdb has only the in-frame clones, and not every one. The sample lists some 120,000 clones; 80% were seen once. The table lists this clone with a few counts. The germline gives CDR1 MGHDK, CDR2 SYGVNS. This CDR3 comprises 14 residues. Trimming took 3 bases from V and 5 from J; bases not matched to a gene: 5. This TCR was recovered from a human donor in a cohort sampled during active COVID-19. The sequencing input was peripheral blood. The chain has TRBV25-1 and TRBJ1-2, with TRBD1 identical over 8 bases. CDR3 protein: CASSDRTGYYGYTF. The DNA of the CDR3 is TGTGCCAGCAGTGACCGGACAGGGTATTATGGCTACACCTTC.